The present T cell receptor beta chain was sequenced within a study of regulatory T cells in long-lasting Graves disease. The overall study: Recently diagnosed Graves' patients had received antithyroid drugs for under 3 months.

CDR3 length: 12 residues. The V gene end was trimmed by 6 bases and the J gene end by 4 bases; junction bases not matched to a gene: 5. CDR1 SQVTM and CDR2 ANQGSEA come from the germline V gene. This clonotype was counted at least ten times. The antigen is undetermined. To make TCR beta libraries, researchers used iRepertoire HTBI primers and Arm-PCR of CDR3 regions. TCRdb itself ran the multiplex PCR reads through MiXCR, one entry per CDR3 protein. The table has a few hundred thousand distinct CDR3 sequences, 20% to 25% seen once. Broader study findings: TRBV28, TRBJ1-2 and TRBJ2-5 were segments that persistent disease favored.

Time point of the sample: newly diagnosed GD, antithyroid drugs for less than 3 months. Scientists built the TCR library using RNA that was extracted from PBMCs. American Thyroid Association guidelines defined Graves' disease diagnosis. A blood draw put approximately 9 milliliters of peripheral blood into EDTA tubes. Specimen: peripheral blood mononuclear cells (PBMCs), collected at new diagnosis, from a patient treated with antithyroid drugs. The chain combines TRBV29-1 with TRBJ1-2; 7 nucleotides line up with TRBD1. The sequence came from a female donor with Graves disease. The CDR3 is CSVNRGGYGYTF. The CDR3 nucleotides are TGCAGCGTAAACAGGGGTGGCTATGGCTACACCTTC.